This T cell receptor (beta chain) was identified during a study of blood T cell repertoires in COVID-19. Participants' own reports of clinical history determined their cohort assignment. Study processing details: Reference gene primer amplification gave estimated nucleated cell counts. Assay: immunoSEQ multiplex PCR; the TCRdb copy retains only in-frame clones and omits some. That table furnishes V, J and clone size, whereas the DNA furnished D and trimming. The repertoire holds 350,000 or so clones, with around 90% as singletons. Sequencing was performed on PBMCs or T cells enriched from blood (not recorded which). The sequence came from a woman aged 25 to 39 who had recovered from COVID-19.

CDR3 residues: CASSPRFALGAKNIQYF. The CDR3 nucleotides read TGTGCCAGCAGCCCCCGGTTCGCGCTCGGAGCCAAAAACATTCAGTACTTC. This chain connects TRBV7-9 to TRBJ2-4; unclear D gene. The V gene's germline CDR1 is SEHNR and CDR2 FQNEAQ (reference sequence). The CDR3 contains 17 residues. Trimming stripped 5 bases from V and 0 bases from J, with 17 bases between.